This T cell receptor beta chain was obtained from a study of long-term antiretroviral therapy in people with HIV. Across the study: The 2015 recommendation for immediate ART came about a decade after the earliest samples. Study-wide results and limits: Increased diversity was seen after ART, yet it remained lower than in transplant donor controls.

An immunoSEQ assay, version v3.0, was performed at survey level. Some clones are missing from TCRdb's copy, which holds only in-frame ones; the method was immunoSEQ multiplex PCR. The data hold some 25,000 clones, with about 86% observed a single time. V was pared by 6 bases and J by 7 bases, with 13 bases of the junction left unmatched. The CDR3 extends over 15 amino acids. Germline V gives CDR1 MNHEY, CDR2 SVGAGI. To note about this clone: What it binds is unknown.

There were no participants with HIV treated outside the United States. This chain uses TRBV6-5 with TRBJ2-7; 9 nucleotides agree with TRBD2. The source was unsorted PBMCs, collected 1.2 years after starting antiretroviral therapy. The receptor comes from a man aged 45-65 years with HIV. This chain's CDR3 is CASRFTSGGPREQYF. CDR3 coding DNA: TGTGCCAGCAGGTTTACGAGCGGGGGGCCTCGGGAGCAGTACTTC.